The 17 T cell receptor beta chains listed next were all sequenced from one sample in a study of molecular identifiers for immune sequencing clone quantification (dated by TCRdb to 2016 to 2019). The protocol used for the library was PCR. TCRdb lists the instrument as NextSeq 500. The raw public data were reprocessed by TCRdb itself: fastp quality trimming at Q25, MiXCR clonotype calling, in-frame beta chains only. Merged by CDR3 protein, the rows form single entries marked with the most common genes and DNA. The sample data list about 86,000 distinct CDR3 sequences, and more than 20% of these were observed just once. Of the sample, 0.78% is held by the ten largest clones. Sample: naive CD8+ T cells from blood, with Jurkat cell RNA spiked in. The cell subset or site label here, explained by the study, means: FACS-sorted CD8+CD4-CCR7+CD45RA+ naive T cells. These receptors came from a human donor in good health. Some libraries in this study had Jurkat cell RNA spiked in.

This clonotype was recorded a few times. The chain links TRBV4-3 to TRBJ1-4; perhaps TRBD1 as D (5 bases). V lost 1 base and J 5 bases, leaving 8 bases between the germline ends. The CDR3 loop spans 14 amino acids. Germline V gene lookup returns CDR1 LGHNA and CDR2 YSLEER. As DNA, the CDR3 is TGCGCCAGCAGCCAAGTGTCAGGGAATGAAAAACTGTTTTTT. Protein sequence: CASSQVSGNEKLFF.

This clonotype was observed at least ten times. The chain joins TRBV28 to TRBJ2-7; 10 nucleotides align to TRBD2. The CDR3 is made up of 14 amino acids. CDR1 MDHEN and CDR2 SYDVKM come from the germline V gene. Trimming took 2 bases from V and 6 from J; bases not matched to a gene: 4. DNA of the CDR3: TGTGCCAGCAGTTTACCAGCGGGAGGGCGCGAGCAGTACTTC. Its protein is CASSLPAGGREQYF.

This clonotype came up many times. This chain links TRBV6-5 with TRBJ2-1; D gene ambiguous. CDR1 is MNHEY, CDR2 SVGAGI, per germline. The ends were cut back, 2 bases at V and 6 bases at J, with 11 bases in the middle. CDR3 size: 14 residues. The CDR3 bases are TGTGCCAGCAGTTACGGGGTAGATTCCAATGAGCAGTTCTTC. It yields the protein CASSYGVDSNEQFF.

This clonotype was seen at least ten times. The chain links TRBV5-8 to TRBJ2-1, with D perhaps TRBD2 (6 bases). There are 13 residues in the CDR3. Germline lookup yields CDR1 SGHTS and CDR2 YDEGEE. Trimming shortened V by 2 bases and J by 14 bases, and 17 bases separated the two germline ends. The CDR3 protein is CASSLFTGVVEFF. The DNA for the CDR3 is TGTGCCAGCAGCTTATTTACGGGGGTTGTCGAGTTCTTC.

There are many counts of this clonotype. The chain has TRBV7-2 and TRBJ2-1; D is unclear. CDR3 length: 18 residues. With 3 bases removed from V and 0 bases from J, the gap between germline ends came to 18 bases. Germline V gene data show CDR1 as SGHTA and CDR2 as FQGNSA. The CDR3 region is CASSFNLALVSSYNEQFF. The CDR3 DNA follows: TGTGCCAGCAGCTTCAATCTCGCTTTAGTAAGCTCCTACAATGAGCAGTTCTTC.

The chain is built from TRBV6-2 or TRBV6-3 and TRBJ2-5; D ambiguous. The germline V gene encodes CDR1 MNHEY and CDR2 SVGEGT. V lost 3 bases, J lost 5 bases, and 1 base lay in between. This CDR3 contains 10 residues. The CDR3 nucleotides are TGTGCCAGCAGTTATGAGACCCAGTACTTC. It specifies CASSYETQYF.

This clonotype was seen repeatedly, ten times or more. The V and J genes are TRBV19 and TRBJ2-7; 10 bases are shared with TRBD1. This CDR3 has 13 amino acids. V dropped 7 bases and J dropped 5; count of bases not matched to a gene: 5. Germline values: CDR1 LNHDA, CDR2 SQIVND (reference sequence). The CDR3 DNA reads as TGTGCCAGTAATCCGGGACAGGGGAACGAGCAGTACTTC. Its protein is CASNPGQGNEQYF.

Only a few counts were recorded for this clonotype. This chain uses TRBV20-1 with TRBJ1-4; D might be TRBD1 (5 bases). Trimming pared 6 bases from V and 8 bases from J, leaving 25 bases between. CDR1 DFQATT and CDR2 SNEGSKA come from the germline V gene (reference sequence). CDR3 size: 16 residues. The CDR3 DNA reads as TGCAGTGCACAACCAGGGAGCCCCCCATCTGAAGAAAAACTGTTTTTT. It yields the protein CSAQPGSPPSEEKLFF.

J is TRBJ2-1 and V is TRBV18; TRBD1 agrees at 7 bases. The germline V gene has CDR1 KGHSH and CDR2 LQKENI. The V gene end was trimmed by 0 bases and the J gene end by 5 bases; junction bases not matched to a gene: 7. CDR3 length: 16 amino acids. The CDR3 DNA sequence: TGTGCCAGCTCACCACCGCTCGGGACAGAGGACAATGAGCAGTTCTTC. This translates into CASSPPLGTEDNEQFF.

This clonotype was seen a few times. The V call is TRBV6-1, the J call TRBJ1-2, with D perhaps matching TRBD1 (5 bases). V was shortened by 1 base and J by 1 base, with 13 bases between the two germline ends. This CDR3 spans 16 amino acids. The germline CDR1 and CDR2 sequences are MNHNS and SASEGT. CDR3 sequence (DNA): TGTGCCAGCAGTGAAGACGGGCCTGGGGGTAACTATGGCTACACCTTC. It specifies CASSEDGPGGNYGYTF.

Turning to this clonotype: With a much larger clone just one base away, this may be a read error. The chain employs TRBV7-9 and TRBJ1-1; no clear D gene. The CDR3 totals 12 residues. V shed 11 bases and J shed 4 bases, with 14 bases lying between them. Germline-derived CDR1 and CDR2 are SEHNR and FQNEAQ (reference sequence). Written as DNA, the CDR3 is TGTGCCGGCACCTTCTTGAGCACTGAAGCTTTCTTT. Protein product: CAGTFLSTEAFF.

This clonotype showed up many times. The chain employs TRBV6-2 or TRBV6-3 and TRBJ2-3; no reliable D call. CDR3 length equals 16 residues. Per the germline V gene, CDR1 is MNHEY and CDR2 is SVGEGT. The V and J ends lost 5 bases and 2 bases respectively, with 17 bases between them. The CDR3, as DNA: TGTGCCAGCAGTCCTCTGGCGAAGCCGAACACAGATACGCAGTATTTT. Translation gives CASSPLAKPNTDTQYF.

As to this clonotype: A much larger clonotype is one base distant, so this may be a read error. The chain uses TRBV7-9 and TRBJ2-4; weak D call: TRBD2 (6 bases). This CDR3 has 13 residues. The germline V gene encodes CDR1 SEHNR and CDR2 FQNEAQ (reference sequence). V was trimmed by 5 bases and J by 8 bases, leaving 13 bases between them. CDR3 sequence: CASSPTRGYIQYF. The CDR3 DNA follows: TGTGCCAGCAGCCCAACACGGGGGTACATTCAGTACTTC. The entire variable domain, with the rest obtained from reference TRBV7-9 and TRBJ2-4, is as follows: DTGVSQNPRHKITKRGQNVTFRCDPISEHNRLYWYRQTLGQGPEFLTYFQNEAQLEKSRLLSDRFSAERPKGSFSTLEIQRTEQGDSAMYLCASSPTRGYIQYFGAGTRLSVL.

The rearrangement joins TRBV19 to TRBJ1-4; 10 positions agree with TRBD1. The CDR3 has 15 amino acids. V shed 2 bases, J shed 7 bases, and the junction held 4 bases outside the gene matches. Germline values: CDR1 LNHDA, CDR2 SQIVND (reference sequence). CDR3 bases: TGTGCCAGTAGTATATCGACAGGGGGCGGTGAAAAACTGTTTTTT. It codes for CASSISTGGGEKLFF. Complete variable domain (other parts from reference TRBV19 and TRBJ1-4): DGGITQSPKYLFRKEGQNVTLSCEQNLNHDAMYWYRQDPGQGLRLIYYSQIVNDFQKGDIAEGYSVSREKKESFPLTVTSAQKNPTAFYLCASSISTGGGEKLFFGSGTQLSVL.

A note on this clonotype: A much larger clone differs by one base, so this may be a read error. The genes are TRBV28 and TRBJ1-1; D perhaps matches TRBD1 (6 bases). The CDR3 loop spans 13 amino acids. V lost 10 bases and J lost 4, with 16 bases in between. Germline CDR1 is MDHEN and CDR2 is SYDVKM. In nucleotides, the CDR3 is TGTGCCAACAGCCCGACAGGCCCCACTGAAGCTTTCTTT. This codes for CANSPTGPTEAFF.

The chain couples TRBV4-1 to TRBJ2-3; 7 nucleotides align to TRBD2. J gave up 2 bases and V 4 bases, and 12 bases lay outside the gene matches. Germline lookup yields CDR1 MGHRA and CDR2 YSYEKL. The CDR3 runs to 17 residues. CDR3 loop: CASSLLIAGEPTDTQYF. The CDR3 DNA sequence: TGCGCCAGCAGCCTCCTAATAGCGGGCGAACCCACAGATACGCAGTATTTT.

This clonotype has at least ten counts. The V and J genes are TRBV2 and TRBJ1-4; no clear D gene. Germline V lookup: CDR1 SNHLY, CDR2 FYNNEI. Trimming pared 8 bases from V and 0 bases from J, leaving 10 bases between. The CDR3 extends over 14 amino acids. CDR3 DNA: TGTGCCAGCGGGGAGTTTGCAACTAATGAAAAACTGTTTTTT. Protein sequence: CASGEFATNEKLFF.